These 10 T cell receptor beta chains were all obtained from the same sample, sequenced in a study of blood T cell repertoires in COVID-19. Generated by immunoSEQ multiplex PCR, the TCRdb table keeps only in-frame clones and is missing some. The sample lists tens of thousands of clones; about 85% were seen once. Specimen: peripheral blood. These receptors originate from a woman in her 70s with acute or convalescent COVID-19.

DNA of the CDR3: TGTGCCAGCAGCGTATGGAGGGTAGGGATGAACACTGAAGCTTTCTTT. This gives the protein CASSVWRVGMNTEAFF. The chain carries TRBV9 and TRBJ1-1, with unresolved D. Germline-derived CDR1 and CDR2 are SGDLS and YYNGEE. This CDR3 has 16 amino acids. The V gene lost 1 base and the J gene lost 0 bases, with 13 bases spanning the gap.

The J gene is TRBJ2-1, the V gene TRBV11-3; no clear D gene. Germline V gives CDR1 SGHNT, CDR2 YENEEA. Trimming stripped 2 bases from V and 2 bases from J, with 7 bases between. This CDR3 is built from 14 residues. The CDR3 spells CASSLNLPYNEQFF. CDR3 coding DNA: TGTGCCAGCAGCTTAAATCTCCCCTACAATGAGCAGTTCTTC.

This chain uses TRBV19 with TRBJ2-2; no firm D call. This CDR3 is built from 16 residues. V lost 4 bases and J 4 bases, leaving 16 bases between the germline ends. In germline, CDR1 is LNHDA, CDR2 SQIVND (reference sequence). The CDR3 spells CASSRGPSIITGELFF. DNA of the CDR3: TGTGCCAGTAGTAGAGGCCCATCTATAATCACCGGGGAGCTGTTTTTT.

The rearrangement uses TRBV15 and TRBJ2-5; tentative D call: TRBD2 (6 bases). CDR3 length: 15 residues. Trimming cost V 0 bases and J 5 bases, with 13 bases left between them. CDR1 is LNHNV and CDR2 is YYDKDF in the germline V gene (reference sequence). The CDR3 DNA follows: TGTGCCACCAGCAGAGATCTCGGGGAGGTGGAGACCCAGTACTTC. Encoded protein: CATSRDLGEVETQYF.

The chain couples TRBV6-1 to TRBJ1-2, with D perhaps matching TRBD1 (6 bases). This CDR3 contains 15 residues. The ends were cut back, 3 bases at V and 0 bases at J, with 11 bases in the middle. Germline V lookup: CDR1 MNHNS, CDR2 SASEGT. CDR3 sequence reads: CASSETGDSNYGYTF. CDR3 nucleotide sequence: TGTGCCAGCAGTGAGACAGGAGACTCTAACTATGGCTACACCTTC.

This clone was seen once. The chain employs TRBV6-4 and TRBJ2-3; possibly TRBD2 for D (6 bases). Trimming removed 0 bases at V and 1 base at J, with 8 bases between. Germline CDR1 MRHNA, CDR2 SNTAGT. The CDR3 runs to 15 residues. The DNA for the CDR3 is TGTGCCAGCAGTGACTCCGGGGGAGGCACAGATACGCAGTATTTT. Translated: CASSDSGGGTDTQYF.

CDR3 region: CSVADRGRGTGELFF. As DNA, the CDR3 is TGCAGCGTTGCAGACAGGGGGCGCGGAACCGGGGAGCTGTTTTTT. This chain links TRBV29-1 with TRBJ2-2, with 10 bases fitting TRBD1. V lost 4 bases to trimming and J lost 5 bases; unmatched junction nucleotides: 7. Germline-derived CDR1 and CDR2 are SQVTM and ANQGSEA. The CDR3 has 15 residues.

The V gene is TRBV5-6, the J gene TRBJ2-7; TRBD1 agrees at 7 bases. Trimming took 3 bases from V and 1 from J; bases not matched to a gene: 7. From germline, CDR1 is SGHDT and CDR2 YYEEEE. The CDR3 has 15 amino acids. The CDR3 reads CASSSRTGPSYEQYV. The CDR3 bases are TGTGCCAGCAGCTCCAGGACAGGACCTTCCTACGAGCAGTACGTC.

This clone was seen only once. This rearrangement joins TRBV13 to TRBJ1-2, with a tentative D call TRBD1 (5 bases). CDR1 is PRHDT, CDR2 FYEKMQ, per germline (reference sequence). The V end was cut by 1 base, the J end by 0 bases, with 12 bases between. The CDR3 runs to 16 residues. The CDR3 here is CASSLVGARANYGYTF. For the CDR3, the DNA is TGTGCCAGCAGCTTAGTAGGGGCGAGAGCTAACTATGGCTACACCTTC.

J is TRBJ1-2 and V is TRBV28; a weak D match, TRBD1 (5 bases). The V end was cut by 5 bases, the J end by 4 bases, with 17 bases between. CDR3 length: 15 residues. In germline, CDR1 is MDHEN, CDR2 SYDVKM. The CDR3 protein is CASSPPRGDGYGYTF. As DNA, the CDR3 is TGTGCCAGCAGTCCCCCCCGGGGGGACGGCTATGGCTACACCTTC.